The present T cell receptor (beta chain) was sequenced within a study of T cell changes during pregnancy in multiple sclerosis. This clone occurred once. Here immunoSEQ multiplex PCR was the method, and the copy in TCRdb shows in-frame clones only, minus some. Of approximately 50,000 clones in the sample, about 94% were seen once. The sequence was obtained from a female donor with multiple sclerosis, enrolled in a pregnancy study. Sample: CD4+ T cells from peripheral blood mononuclear cells, taken after pregnancy.

The CDR3 is CASREGGTSVYEQYF. In DNA, the CDR3 is TGTGCCAGCCGGGAGGGTGGGACTAGCGTGTACGAGCAGTACTTC. The V call is TRBV6-1, the J call TRBJ2-7; 10 bases line up with TRBD2. CDR3 length: 15 residues. Germline CDR1 is MNHNS and CDR2 is SASEGT. V dropped 8 bases and J dropped 4; count of bases not matched to a gene: 11.